Listed below are T cell receptor beta chains from one sample, sequenced in a study of PD-1 blockade in classical Hodgkin lymphoma. Clones were sequenced by immunoSEQ multiplex PCR, and TCRdb holds only the in-frame ones, with some missing. The data show approximately 160,000 clones, with around four fifths seen just once and 7.5% to 9.5% held by the top ten. Specimen: peripheral blood mononuclear cells (PBMCs), collected before the second cycle of nivolumab. The receptors here all came from a human donor with classical Hodgkin lymphoma. The CDR3 runs from the conserved cysteine through the conserved F or W. Each record gives: J gene, clone size, D gene, V gene, CDR3 protein, CDR3 DNA. The D gene is left open where the match is weak. The size entry is marked missing in some rows and otherwise reads once, few, many or a size class.

j_gene: TRBJ2-3; abundance: NA; d_gene: NA; v_gene: TRBV19; CDR3aa: CASTALRWGDTQYF; CDR3nt: TGTGCCAGTACTGCTCTTCGTTGGGGGGATACGCAGTATTTT
j_gene: TRBJ2-6; abundance: NA; d_gene: NA; v_gene: TRBV27; CDR3aa: CASRVGAGANVLTF; CDR3nt: TGTGCCAGCAGAGTAGGAGCTGGGGCCAACGTCCTGACTTTC
j_gene: TRBJ1-4; abundance: NA; d_gene: NA; v_gene: TRBV19; CDR3aa: CASSDGDGNEKLFF; CDR3nt: TGTGCCAGTAGCGACGGAGATGGTAATGAAAAACTGTTTTTT
j_gene: TRBJ2-2; abundance: NA; d_gene: TRBD2; v_gene: TRBV5-1; CDR3aa: CASSSGTSGGAGELFF; CDR3nt: TGCGCCAGCAGCTCCGGGACTAGCGGGGGGGCCGGGGAGCTGTTTTTT
j_gene: TRBJ2-1; abundance: NA; d_gene: TRBD1; v_gene: TRBV7-9; CDR3aa: CASRRDRAYNEQFF; CDR3nt: TGTGCCAGCAGGAGGGACAGGGCCTACAATGAGCAGTTCTTC
j_gene: TRBJ1-3; abundance: few; d_gene: NA; v_gene: TRBV6-5; CDR3aa: CASSSAGNTIYF; CDR3nt: TGTGCCAGCAGTTCCGCAGGAAACACCATATATTTT
j_gene: TRBJ1-1; abundance: once; d_gene: NA; v_gene: TRBV28; CDR3aa: CASSEGTRGYTEAFF; CDR3nt: TGTGCCAGCAGTGAAGGGACACGGGGGTACACTGAAGCTTTCTTT
j_gene: TRBJ1-5; abundance: few; d_gene: NA; v_gene: TRBV18; CDR3aa: CASSGEVDQPQHF; CDR3nt: TGTGCCAGCTCGGGAGAAGTTGATCAGCCCCAGCATTTT
j_gene: TRBJ1-2; abundance: many; d_gene: TRBD1; v_gene: TRBV5-1; CDR3aa: CASKITGGGYGYTF; CDR3nt: TGCGCCAGCAAGATTACAGGGGGTGGTTATGGCTACACCTTC
j_gene: TRBJ2-3; abundance: NA; d_gene: NA; v_gene: TRBV29-1; CDR3aa: CSAGGDTQYF; CDR3nt: TGCAGCGCTGGGGGAGATACGCAGTATTTT
j_gene: TRBJ2-1; abundance: NA; d_gene: NA; v_gene: TRBV7-8; CDR3aa: CASSFGLYTGNEQFF; CDR3nt: TGTGCCAGCAGCTTTGGACTTTACACGGGCAATGAGCAGTTCTTC
j_gene: TRBJ2-3; abundance: NA; d_gene: TRBD2; v_gene: TRBV6-1; CDR3aa: CASSPGLAGADTQYF; CDR3nt: TGTGCCAGCAGCCCCGGACTAGCGGGGGCAGATACGCAGTATTTT
j_gene: TRBJ2-7; abundance: many; d_gene: TRBD1; v_gene: TRBV28; CDR3aa: CASSTGRTGGWGEQYF; CDR3nt: TGTGCCAGTTCTACAGGCCGGACAGGGGGTTGGGGCGAGCAGTACTTC
j_gene: TRBJ2-2; abundance: many; d_gene: NA; v_gene: TRBV7-9; CDR3aa: CASSLERTGELFF; CDR3nt: TGTGCCAGCAGCTTAGAGCGGACCGGGGAGCTGTTTTTT
j_gene: TRBJ2-1; abundance: NA; d_gene: TRBD1; v_gene: TRBV5-1; CDR3aa: CASSFRGPGQGGNEQFF; CDR3nt: TGCGCCAGCAGCTTCCGGGGGCCGGGACAGGGTGGGAATGAGCAGTTCTTC
j_gene: TRBJ2-6; abundance: few; d_gene: TRBD2; v_gene: TRBV29-1; CDR3aa: CSVGLAGGANVLTF; CDR3nt: TGCAGCGTTGGACTAGCGGGAGGTGCCAACGTCCTGACTTTC
j_gene: TRBJ1-1; abundance: NA; d_gene: TRBD1; v_gene: TRBV6-6; CDR3aa: CASSKDRPNTEAFF; CDR3nt: TGTGCCAGCAGTAAGGACAGGCCGAACACTGAAGCTTTCTTT